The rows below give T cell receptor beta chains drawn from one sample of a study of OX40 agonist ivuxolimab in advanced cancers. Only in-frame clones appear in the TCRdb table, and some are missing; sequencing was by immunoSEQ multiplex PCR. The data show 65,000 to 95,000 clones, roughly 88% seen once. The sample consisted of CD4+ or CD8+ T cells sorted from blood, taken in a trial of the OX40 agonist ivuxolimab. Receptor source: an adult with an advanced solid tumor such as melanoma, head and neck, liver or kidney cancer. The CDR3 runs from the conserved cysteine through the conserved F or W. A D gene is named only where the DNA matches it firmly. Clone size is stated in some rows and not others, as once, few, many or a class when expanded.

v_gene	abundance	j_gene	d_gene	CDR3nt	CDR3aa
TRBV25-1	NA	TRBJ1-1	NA	TGTGCCAGCAGTGATTGGGGGAGAGAGCGAGCTTTCTTT	CASSDWGRERAFF
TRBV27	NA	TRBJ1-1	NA	TGTGCCAGCAGTTCCTCAGACAGGACCTTCGAGAACACTGAAGCTTTCTTT	CASSSSDRTFENTEAFF
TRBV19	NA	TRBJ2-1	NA	TGTGCCAGTAGACTGGGACAATACAATGAGCAGTTCTTC	CASRLGQYNEQFF
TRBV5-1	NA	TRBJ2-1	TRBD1	TGCGCCAGCAGCCTTGTCCCGGGACAGGGTACCGAATACAATGAGCAGTTCTTC	CASSLVPGQGTEYNEQFF
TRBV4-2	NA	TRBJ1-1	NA	TGTGCCAGCAGCCGAAACAGGGACCCGATCTCTGAAGCTTTCTTT	CASSRNRDPISEAFF
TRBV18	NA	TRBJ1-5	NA	TGTGCCAGCTCACCGACAGACAATCAGCCCCAGCATTTT	CASSPTDNQPQHF
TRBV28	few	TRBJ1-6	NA	TGTGCCAGCAGTTTGGGCCCGGGACGGACTAATTCACCCCTCCACTTT	CASSLGPGRTNSPLHF
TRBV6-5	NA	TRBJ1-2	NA	TGTGCCAGCCGCCGAAACAGGGTTCAGGGGTATGGCTACACCTTC	CASRRNRVQGYGYTF
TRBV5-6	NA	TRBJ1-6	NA	TGTGCCAGCAGCTTCTATCCAGGCAGACCCAATTCACCCCTCCACTTT	CASSFYPGRPNSPLHF
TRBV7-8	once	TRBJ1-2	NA	TGTGCCAGCAGCTTAGCAGGCAATGGCTACACCTTC	CASSLAGNGYTF
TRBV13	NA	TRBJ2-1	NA	TGTGCCAGCAGGGCCCGGTTTAGGGGTCCCAAAGGCTTCGATGAGCAGTTCTTC	CASRARFRGPKGFDEQFF
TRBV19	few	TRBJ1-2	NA	TGTGCCAGTAGTCCCCGCCGGGATGGCTACACCTTC	CASSPRRDGYTF
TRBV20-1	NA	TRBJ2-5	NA	TGCAGTGCTAGCGGGCAAGAGACCCAGTACTTC	CSASGQETQYF
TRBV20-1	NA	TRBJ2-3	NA	TGCAGTGCTAGTGACGTCAATACGCAGTATTTT	CSASDVNTQYF
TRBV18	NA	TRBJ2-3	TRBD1	TGTGCCAGCTCACCCCGACATGACAGGGTGGCAGATACGCAGTATTTT	CASSPRHDRVADTQYF